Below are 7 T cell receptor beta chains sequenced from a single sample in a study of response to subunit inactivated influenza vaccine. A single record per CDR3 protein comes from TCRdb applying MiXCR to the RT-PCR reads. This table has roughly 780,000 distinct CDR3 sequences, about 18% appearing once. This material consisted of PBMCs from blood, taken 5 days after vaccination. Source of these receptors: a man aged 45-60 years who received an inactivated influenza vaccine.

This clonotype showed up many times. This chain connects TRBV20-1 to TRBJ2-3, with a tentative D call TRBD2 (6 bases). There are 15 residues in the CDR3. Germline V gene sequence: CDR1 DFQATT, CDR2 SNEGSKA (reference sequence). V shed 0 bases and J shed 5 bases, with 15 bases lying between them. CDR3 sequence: CSARDWGVGGDTQYF. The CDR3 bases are TGCAGTGCTAGAGATTGGGGGGTCGGCGGAGATACGCAGTATTTT.

CDR3 region: CATSRVPGLTRTDTQYF. CDR3 nucleotides: TGTGCCACCAGCAGAGTACCGGGACTAACCCGCACAGATACGCAGTATTTT. The J gene is TRBJ2-3, the V gene TRBV15; 7 bases agree with TRBD2. Germline CDR1 and CDR2: LNHNV and YYDKDF (reference sequence). V shed 1 base and J 1 base; nucleotides not matched to a gene: 8. This CDR3 region has 17 residues.

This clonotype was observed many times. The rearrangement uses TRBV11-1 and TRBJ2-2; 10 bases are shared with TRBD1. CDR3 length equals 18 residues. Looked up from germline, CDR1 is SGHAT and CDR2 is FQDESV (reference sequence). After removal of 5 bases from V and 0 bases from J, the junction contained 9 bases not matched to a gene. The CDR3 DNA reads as TGTGCCAGCAGCGTGACCGGGACAGGGGTTCCGAACACCGGGGAGCTGTTTTTT. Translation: CASSVTGTGVPNTGELFF.

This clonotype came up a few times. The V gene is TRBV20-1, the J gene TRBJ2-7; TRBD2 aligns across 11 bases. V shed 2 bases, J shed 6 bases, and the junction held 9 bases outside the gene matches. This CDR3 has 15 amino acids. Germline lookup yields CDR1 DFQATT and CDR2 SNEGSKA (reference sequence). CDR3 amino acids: CSARRLAGPGGEQYF. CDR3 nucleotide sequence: TGCAGTGCTAGAAGACTAGCGGGGCCAGGTGGCGAGCAGTACTTC.

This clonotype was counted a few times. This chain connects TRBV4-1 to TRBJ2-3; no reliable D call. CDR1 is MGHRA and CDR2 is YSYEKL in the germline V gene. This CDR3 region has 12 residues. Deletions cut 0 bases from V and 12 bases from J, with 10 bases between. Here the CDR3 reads CASSQELGPQYF. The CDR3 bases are TGCGCCAGCAGCCAAGAACTGGGTCCTCAGTATTTT.

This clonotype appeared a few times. CDR3 residues: CASTYTGGPTEAFF. The CDR3 region has the DNA TGTGCCAGTACTTATACAGGGGGACCCACTGAAGCTTTCTTT. The rearrangement uses TRBV12-3 or TRBV12-4 and TRBJ1-1, with TRBD1 identical over 8 bases. The V and J ends lost 9 bases and 4 bases, in that order; junction bases with no gene match: 10. The CDR3 is 14 amino acids.

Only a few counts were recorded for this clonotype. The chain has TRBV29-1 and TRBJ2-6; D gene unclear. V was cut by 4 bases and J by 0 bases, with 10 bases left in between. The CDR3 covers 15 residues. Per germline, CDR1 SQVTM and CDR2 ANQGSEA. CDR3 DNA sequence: TGCAGCGTTGTTGGGGTAGTCTCTGGGGCCAACGTCCTGACTTTC. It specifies CSVVGVVSGANVLTF.